This T cell receptor (beta chain) is from a study of CXCR3-negative and CXCR3-positive naive CD8 T cells. Study observations and caveats: Unlike memory cells, which differed, naive CXCR3-negative and CXCR3-positive cells had similar TRBV-TRBJ usage. Compared with CXCR3-negative naive cells, CXCR3-positive naive cells showed more hydrophobic TRB CDR3s. Once cells were cryopreserved, CXCR3 expression went down partly, and most assays used fresh PBMCs. Whereas both naive subsets had comparably high diversity, memory CD8+ cells had much lower diversity.

CD45RO-CCR7+CD27+CD95- was the phenotype of naive CD8+ T cells. With respect to this clonotype: Its target is unknown.

The CDR3 spans 13 residues. Germline lookup yields CDR1 MNHNY and CDR2 SVGAGI (reference sequence). 5' RACE that incorporated UMI labels was used to prepare the TRB cDNA libraries. TCRdb processed the 5' RACE reads again and assigns one entry to each CDR3 protein, with no DNA. The sample data list some 150,000 distinct CDR3 sequences. This TCR derives from a human donor in good health. Some clones in this sample may be carry-over from other donors' samples. The sequencing input was naive CXCR3+ CD8+ T cells from blood. Subset given: CD45RO-CCR7+CD27+CD95- naive CD8+ T cells expressing CXCR3 (TNR3+). The genes are TRBV6-6 and TRBJ2-7. The CDR3 loop is CASSYPGRPEQYF.